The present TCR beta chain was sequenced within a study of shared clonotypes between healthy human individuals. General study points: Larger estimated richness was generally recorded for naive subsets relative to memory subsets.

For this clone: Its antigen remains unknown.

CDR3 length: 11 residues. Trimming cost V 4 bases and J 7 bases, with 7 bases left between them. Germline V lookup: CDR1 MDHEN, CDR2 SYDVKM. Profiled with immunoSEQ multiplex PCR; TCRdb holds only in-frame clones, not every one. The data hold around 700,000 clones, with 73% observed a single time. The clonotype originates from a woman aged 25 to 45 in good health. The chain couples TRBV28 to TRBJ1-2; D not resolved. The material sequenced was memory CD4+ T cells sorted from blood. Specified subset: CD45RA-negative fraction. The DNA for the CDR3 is TGTGCCAGCAGTTGGGGTTCTGGCTACACCTTC. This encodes CASSWGSGYTF.